This TCR beta chain was captured in a study of technical replicates of blood from several donors. The assay was immunoSEQ multiplex PCR, and TCRdb's table has in-frame clones only and misses some. The sample shows roughly 12,000 clones, just under 95% of them seen only once. This CDR3 is built from 19 residues. Germline V gene sequence: CDR1 SGDLS, CDR2 YYNGEE. The trim removed 0 bases at V and 3 bases at J, leaving 11 bases unmatched. Sequencing used PBMCs. The TCR originated in a human donor in good health. This chain uses TRBV9 with TRBJ2-3, with 12 bases aligning to TRBD2. Written as DNA, the CDR3 is TGTGCCAGCAGCGTAGGTAGGACTAGCGGGAACGCGAAGACAGATACGCAGTATTTT. It specifies CASSVGRTSGNAKTDTQYF.